The T cell receptor beta chain described here comes from a study of T cell responses to AZD1222 COVID-19 vaccine. Study-wide findings and caveats: Most donors were white British, females outnumbered males, and clonal diversity was possibly underestimated.

Concerning this clone: As yet, its antigen is unknown.

Clones were read by immunoSEQ multiplex PCR, and TCRdb kept only the in-frame ones, dropping some. The sample records about 84,000 clones, 70% to 90% being singletons. Per germline, CDR1 LNHDA and CDR2 SQIVND (reference sequence). CDR3 size: 15 residues. The trim removed 3 bases at V and 5 bases at J, leaving 9 bases unmatched. V usage is TRBV19 and J usage is TRBJ2-7; 8 bases match TRBD2. This receptor was obtained from an adult in good health. This specimen consisted of peripheral blood, obtained on day 0 of AZD1222 vaccination. The DNA of the CDR3 is TGTGCCAGTAGTATTTGGAGCGGGAGAAGTAACGAGCAGTACTTC. Amino acid sequence: CASSIWSGRSNEQYF.